One TCR beta chain is described in this entry. Its antigen is as yet unknown. Looked up from germline, CDR1 is SGDLS and CDR2 is YYNGEE. Trimming cost V 4 bases and J 6 bases; bases outside gene matches: 5. The CDR3 spans 13 residues. The data originate from a study of human T cells and chemical hapten exposure. From the RACE reads, TCRdb called clonotypes with MiXCR, one entry per CDR3 protein. The sample has about 58,000 distinct CDR3 sequences; over 10% are singletons. Overall study findings and caveats: TCRs above 1 in 1000 frequency did not change with DPC sensitization. Donors, who had alopecia, may show an immune response that differs from healthy people's.

The time point here: patch test 3, about 24 weeks after DPC sensitization. Treatment reported: therapeutic diphenylcyclopropenone sensitization with weekly scalp DPC. Suited to DPC and affected by alopecia, the donors ranged from 18 to 70 years old. The authors extracted total RNA from unfractionated whole blood. The chain recombines TRBV9 with TRBJ2-5; 8 bases are shared with TRBD1. The specimen comprised whole blood, sampled in connection with sensitization to the hapten diphenylcyclopropenone (DPC). The sequence was obtained from a man younger than 45 with alopecia areata. Some clones in this sample may be carry-over from other donors' samples. This chain's CDR3 is CASSYDRGQTQYF. CDR3 nucleotides: TGTGCCAGCAGCTATGACAGGGGCCAGACCCAGTACTTC.